This T cell receptor beta chain originates from a study of T cell responses to AZD1222 COVID-19 vaccine. This clone was seen more than once but under ten times. Its antigen is not identified. The data were produced by immunoSEQ multiplex PCR, yet TCRdb's version contains in-frame clones alone and is incomplete. Of 110,000 to 150,000 clones in the sample, 80% to 95% were seen once. Findings of the study overall: AZD1222 recipients seropositive at baseline numbered only six. With two AZD1222 doses given, Spike-specific TCR breadth and depth both rose.

Losses at the gene ends were 7 bases for V and 6 bases for J; bases not matched to a gene: 6. The germline CDR1 and CDR2 sequences are SQVTM and ANQGSEA. The CDR3 extends over 12 amino acids. The specimen was peripheral blood, collected on day 0 of AZD1222 vaccination. The chain is built from TRBV29-1 and TRBJ1-2; 9 bases agree with TRBD1. The source is an adult in good health. The CDR3 loop reads CSAGQGMDGYTF. In DNA, the CDR3 is TGCAGCGCCGGACAGGGGATGGATGGCTACACCTTC. The full variable domain, with the rest looked up from reference TRBV29-1 and TRBJ1-2, is SAVISQKPSRDICQRGTSLTIQCQVDSQVTMMFWYRQQPGQSLTLIATANQGSEATYESGFVIDKFPISRPNLTFSTLTVSNMSPEDSSIYLCSAGQGMDGYTFGSGTRLTVV.